This entry features one T cell receptor (beta chain) sequence. Its antigen remains unidentified. V dropped 4 bases and J dropped 2 bases, with 8 bases sitting between them. The CDR3 length is 13 residues. The germline V gene has CDR1 WNHNN and CDR2 SYGVQD (reference sequence). Using about 220 ng DNA, around 30,000 T cell genomes, the sorted-subset replicate PCRs were run. The protocol was immunoSEQ multiplex PCR, while the TCRdb copy is restricted to in-frame clones and leaves out a portion. The sample yields about 700,000 clones, around two thirds seen once. This specimen belongs to a study of shared clonotypes between healthy human individuals. Overall study results and limits: Four donors had roughly 5.2% of their naive CD4 clonotypes in common. Larger estimated richness was generally recorded for naive subsets relative to memory subsets.

Specimen: memory CD4+ T cells sorted from blood. As for subset: CD45RA-negative fraction. This receptor was taken from a woman younger than 45 in good health. The chain recombines TRBV10-1 with TRBJ1-2; no reliable D call. CDR3: CASSVGQNYGYTF. The CDR3, as DNA: TGCGCCAGCAGTGTGGGCCAGAACTATGGCTACACCTTC.